This T cell receptor beta chain emerged from a study of blood T cell repertoires in COVID-19. Study-wide background: The United States, Italy and Spain provided the acute and convalescent COVID-19 samples. Sources were T cells, B-cell-depleted T cells, or PBMCs; the material itself was cDNA or gDNA.

The CDR3 runs to 16 residues. The V gene lost 6 bases and the J gene lost 2 bases, with 17 bases spanning the gap. Germline CDR1 WSHSY, CDR2 SAAADI. Authors' data handling: Amplifying reference gene primers gave estimates of nucleated cell counts. Generated by immunoSEQ multiplex PCR, the TCRdb table keeps only in-frame clones and is missing some. V and J calls and clone size come straight from that table; D and trimming were deduced from the DNA. The repertoire has tens of thousands of clones, almost 85% of them found once; the top ten carry approximately 20%. The origin of this receptor is a human donor in a cohort sampled during active COVID-19. The source material was peripheral blood. V and J are TRBV10-2 and TRBJ2-4, with a weak D call TRBD1 (5 bases). The CDR3 loop is CASRAPGSSSKNIQYF. The CDR3 region has the DNA TGCGCCAGCAGGGCACCAGGGTCCAGTTCCAAAAACATTCAGTACTTC.